This T cell receptor beta chain comes out of a study of T cells after yellow fever vaccination. Points from the study as a whole: The presence of abundant clonotypes contaminating from the bulk population was possible in FACS-sorted repertoires.

The ends were cut back, 3 bases at V and 5 bases at J, with 16 bases in the middle. The CDR3 runs to 16 residues. MiXCR, run by TCRdb on the 5' RACE reads, gives a single entry per CDR3 protein. The sample comprises about 96,000 distinct CDR3 sequences, under 9% of which are singletons, and roughly 15% rests with the top ten. The clonotype was recovered from a young man who received the YFV17D yellow fever vaccine. The chain recombines TRBV12-3 or TRBV12-4 with TRBJ2-2, with a weak D call TRBD1 (5 bases). Sequenced here: CD8+ T cells not binding an NS4B(214-222) dextramer, sorted from PBMCs, sampled around 14 days after the first yellow fever vaccination. The CDR3 DNA reads as TGTGCCAGCAGTTTGGGCCAGGGTTGGAAGACCGGGGAGCTGTTTTTT. Its translation: CASSLGQGWKTGELFF.